These T cell receptor beta chains were read from a single sample in a study of blood T cell repertoires in COVID-19. Generated by immunoSEQ multiplex PCR, the TCRdb table keeps only in-frame clones and is missing some. The repertoire includes 130,000 to 150,000 clones, roughly 84% of them detected once, and roughly 2.6% sits in the top ten. The source material was peripheral blood. These receptors were taken from a human donor with acute or convalescent COVID-19. The donor label of this sample is uncertain. Both conserved end residues are part of each CDR3. A D gene is named only where the DNA matches it firmly. Size is stated for part of the rows, as once, few or many counts, or as a class when the clone is expanded.

v_gene,j_gene,d_gene,abundance,CDR3nt,CDR3aa
TRBV7-6,TRBJ2-6,-,-,TGTGCCAGCAGCTACGACAGGTTCTCTGGGGCCAACGTCCTGACTTTC,CASSYDRFSGANVLTF
TRBV6-5,TRBJ1-1,-,-,TGTGCCAGCCTAAGCCCCAATAACGTCGAAGCTTTCTTT,CASLSPNNVEAFF
TRBV24-1,TRBJ1-2,-,-,TGTGCCACCAGTGAATCTACAGGGAGAAATGGCTACACCTTC,CATSESTGRNGYTF
TRBV30,TRBJ1-6,TRBD1,-,TGTGCCTGGAGTGTACAGGGGTTTTCACCCCTCCACTTT,CAWSVQGFSPLHF
TRBV7-6,TRBJ2-1,TRBD1,few,TGTGCCAGCAGCTTAGAAGACAGGGGCGGCTACAATGAGCAGTTCTTC,CASSLEDRGGYNEQFF
TRBV19,TRBJ1-6,-,-,TGTGCCAGTTCCGAGGGCATGATCCGTTCACCCCTCCACTTT,CASSEGMIRSPLHF
TRBV7-2,TRBJ2-7,-,-,TGTGCCAGCAGCTTAGAGTGGGGCAGAGCCTACGAGCAGTACTTC,CASSLEWGRAYEQYF
TRBV4-3,TRBJ1-5,-,-,TGCGCCAGCAGCCAAGATTTAGGGGATCAGCCCCAGCATTTT,CASSQDLGDQPQHF
TRBV4-3,TRBJ2-3,-,-,TGCGCCAGCAGCCAAGCTCTTGACAGGAGCACAGATACGCAGTATTTT,CASSQALDRSTDTQYF
TRBV28,TRBJ1-2,-,-,TGTGCCAGCTGGGGGGGGTCCGGAAAGGATGGCTACACCTTC,CASWGGSGKDGYTF
TRBV6-5,TRBJ2-6,-,-,TGTGCCAGCAGTAACACAGGCTCTGGGGCCAACGTCCTGACTTTC,CASSNTGSGANVLTF
TRBV19,TRBJ1-2,-,-,TGTGCCAGTAGTTCCAGGGACTATGGCTACACCTTC,CASSSRDYGYTF
TRBV6-5,TRBJ1-1,TRBD1,-,TGTGCCAGCAACGGCAGGGGGCTCGCTGAAGCTTTCTTT,CASNGRGLAEAFF
TRBV6-5,TRBJ2-1,TRBD2,-,TGTGCCAGCAGTTACTCTCCTAGCGGCGCCTACAATGAGCAGTTCTTC,CASSYSPSGAYNEQFF
TRBV3-1/TRBV3-2,TRBJ1-1,TRBD1,-,TGTGCCAGCAGCCGTGGACAGGGGAGGACTGAAGCTTTCTTT,CASSRGQGRTEAFF
TRBV24-1,TRBJ2-7,-,-,TGTGCCACCAGCGGGACATTATCCGAGCAGTACTTC,CATSGTLSEQYF
TRBV6-1,TRBJ1-4,-,-,TGTGCCAGCAGTGAATTAGGCCACGGGGGAGGGTACGGAGATGAAAAACTGTTTTTT,CASSELGHGGGYGDEKLFF
TRBV19,TRBJ1-5,TRBD1,-,TGTGCCAGTCTGAAGACAGGGAACAATCAGCCCCAGCATTTT,CASLKTGNNQPQHF
TRBV6-2/TRBV6-3,TRBJ2-7,-,once,TGTGCCAGCAGTTGGACAAACTCCTACGAGCAGTACTTC,CASSWTNSYEQYF
TRBV25-1,TRBJ1-5,TRBD1,-,TGTGCCAGCAGACAGGGGGGCAATCAGCCCCAGCATTTT,CASRQGGNQPQHF
TRBV19,TRBJ1-4,-,-,TGTGCCAGTAGTATGCAGGGCGGTGAAAAACTGTTTTTT,CASSMQGGEKLFF
TRBV29-1,TRBJ1-1,-,-,TGCAGCGTTGCGTACTGGACAGCCCGGGCTGATGCCACTGAAGCTTTCTTT,CSVAYWTARADATEAFF
TRBV7-2,TRBJ2-5,TRBD2,-,TGTGCCAGCAGCTCTAGCGGGAGGGCTGAAGAGACCCAGTACTTC,CASSSSGRAEETQYF
TRBV29-1,TRBJ1-2,TRBD1,-,TGCAGCGTGGCCGACAGGGCGGGGTATGGCTACACCTTC,CSVADRAGYGYTF
TRBV28,TRBJ1-1,TRBD1,-,TGTGCCAGCAGACAGGGGGGGCACACTGAAGCTTTCTTT,CASRQGGHTEAFF
TRBV4-2,TRBJ1-6,-,-,TGTGCCAGCAGCCAAGAATCATGGGGCAGCTTCTATAATTCACCCCTCCACTTT,CASSQESWGSFYNSPLHF
TRBV6-4,TRBJ1-2,TRBD1,few,TGTGCCAGCAGTGACCGGGGACAGGGACGAGATGGCTACACCTTC,CASSDRGQGRDGYTF
TRBV9,TRBJ2-1,-,-,TGTGCCAGCAGCGGGAGCAATGAGCAGTTCTTC,CASSGSNEQFF
TRBV7-9,TRBJ1-1,-,-,TGTGCCAGCAGCTCTGACAGGAACACTGAAGCTTTCTTT,CASSSDRNTEAFF
TRBV2,TRBJ2-3,TRBD2,-,TGTGCCAGCAGTCTAGCGGGGAGCACAGATACGCAGTATTTT,CASSLAGSTDTQYF
TRBV6-2/TRBV6-3,TRBJ2-5,TRBD2,-,TGTGCCAGCAGCCTCCCAGGGGCGGGAGGAGAGACCCAGTACTTC,CASSLPGAGGETQYF
TRBV7-9,TRBJ2-5,TRBD2,-,TGTGCCAGCAGCCTAGGGGAGGGCGGAGAGACCCAGTACTTC,CASSLGEGGETQYF
TRBV14,TRBJ1-5,-,-,TGTGCCAGCAGCCAAATAAATCAGCCCCAGCATTTT,CASSQINQPQHF
TRBV29-1,TRBJ2-1,-,few,TGCAGCGCCCTCGGCGGGGCGCAGTTCTTC,CSALGGAQFF
TRBV6-5,TRBJ1-3,-,-,TGTGCCAGCAGTTACTCATCGTACTCTGGAAACACCATATATTTT,CASSYSSYSGNTIYF
TRBV11-3,TRBJ2-1,-,-,TGTGCCAGCAGCTTTGGGGGGTCCTCCTACAATGAGCAGTTCTTC,CASSFGGSSYNEQFF
TRBV27,TRBJ2-1,-,-,TGTGCCAGCAGTTTGGTCCAGGGGTTTTACAATGAGCAGTTCTTC,CASSLVQGFYNEQFF
TRBV7-9,TRBJ1-3,-,-,TGTGCCAGCAGCCCCGACAAGCCTGGAAACACCATATATTTT,CASSPDKPGNTIYF
TRBV3-1/TRBV3-2,TRBJ2-1,TRBD2,-,TGTGCCAGCAGCACACGGACTAGCGGGGCCTACAATGAGCAGTTCTTC,CASSTRTSGAYNEQFF
TRBV5-1,TRBJ2-2,-,-,TGCGCCAGCAGCTTGGAATTCGCGGCCGCCGGGGAGCTGTTTTTT,CASSLEFAAAGELFF
TRBV7-9,TRBJ2-1,TRBD1,-,TGTGCCAGCAGCCCATGGACAGGGGGCAATGAGCAGTTCTTC,CASSPWTGGNEQFF
TRBV10-3,TRBJ1-2,TRBD1,-,TGTGCCATCAGTCCGGGACAGGGGGCTGACGGCTATGGCTACACCTTC,CAISPGQGADGYGYTF